This entry concerns a single T cell receptor (beta chain). Antigen: not known. These data originate in a study of shared clonotypes between healthy human individuals. Whole-study findings and limits: Since donors were few, the genetic and exposure-history diversity represented was limited. Estimated clonotype richness was generally higher in naive than memory subsets.

Sequenced by immunoSEQ multiplex PCR; TCRdb stores in-frame clones only, minus some. There are 1,400,000 or so clones in the sample; approximately 98.5% occur only once, and approximately 0.4% lies in the top ten. Material: naive CD4+ T cells sorted from blood. Subset indicated: CD45RA+ positively selected. This clonotype originated in a man aged 25 to 40 in good health.

The CDR3 DNA is TGTGCCACTATTGATCGGGGGCCCTCCTACGAGCAGTACTTC. Its protein product is CATIDRGPSYEQYF. V and J are TRBV28 and TRBJ2-7; perhaps D is TRBD1 or TRBD2 (6 bases each). V was cut by 10 bases and J by 0 bases, with 16 bases left in between. This CDR3 has 14 residues. Germline V gene sequence: CDR1 MDHEN, CDR2 SYDVKM.